This TCR beta chain was sequenced for a study of blood T cell repertoires in COVID-19. V was shortened by 4 bases and J by 2 bases, with 12 bases between the two germline ends. CDR1 and CDR2 from the germline V gene are KGHDR and SFDVKD. The CDR3 sequence is 15 residues long. In the original analysis: From reference gene primer amplification, estimates of nucleated cell counts were derived. The data were produced by immunoSEQ multiplex PCR, yet TCRdb's version contains in-frame clones alone and is incomplete. V and J calls and clone size are copied from that table; D and trimming were computed from the DNA. The table has about 39,000 clones, almost 85% seen once.

Sequenced sample: peripheral blood. The sequence derives from a human donor in a cohort sampled during active COVID-19. The rearrangement joins TRBV24-1 to TRBJ2-3, with a possible D match to TRBD2 (6 bases). The CDR3 DNA is TGTGCCACCAGTGACTCGGGACTTATCACAGATACGCAGTATTTT. This sequence encodes CATSDSGLITDTQYF.